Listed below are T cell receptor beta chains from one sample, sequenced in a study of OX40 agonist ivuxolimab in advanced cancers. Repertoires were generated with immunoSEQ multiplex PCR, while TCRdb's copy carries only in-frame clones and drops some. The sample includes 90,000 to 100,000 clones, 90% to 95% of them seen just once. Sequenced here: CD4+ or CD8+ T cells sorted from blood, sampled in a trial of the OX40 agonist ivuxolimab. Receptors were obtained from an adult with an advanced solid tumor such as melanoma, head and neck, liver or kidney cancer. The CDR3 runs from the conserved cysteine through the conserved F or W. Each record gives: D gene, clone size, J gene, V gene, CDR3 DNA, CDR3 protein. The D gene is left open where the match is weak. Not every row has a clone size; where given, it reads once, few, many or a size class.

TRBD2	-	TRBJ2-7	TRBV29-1	TGCAGCGTACCAAGGGAGGGCACAGCCTACGAGCAGTACTTC	CSVPREGTAYEQYF
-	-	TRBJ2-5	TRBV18	TGTGCCAGCTCACCACAGGGCCCACAAGAGACCCAGTACTTC	CASSPQGPQETQYF
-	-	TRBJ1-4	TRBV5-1	TGCGCCAGCAGCTTGGAAAAAAAACGCGGGGAAAAACTGTTTTTT	CASSLEKKRGEKLFF
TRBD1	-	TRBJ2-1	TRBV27	TGTGCCAGCAGTTTATGGGGACAGCAGAACAATGAGCAGTTCTTC	CASSLWGQQNNEQFF
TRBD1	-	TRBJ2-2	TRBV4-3	TGCGCCAGCAGCCAAGTGACAGGGGGCTCAGACACCGGGGAGCTGTTTTTT	CASSQVTGGSDTGELFF
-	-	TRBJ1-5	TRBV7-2	TGTGCCAGCAGCTTAGGTTTTGGGACAAAGACCCAGCATTTT	CASSLGFGTKTQHF
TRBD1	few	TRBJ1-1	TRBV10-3	TGTGCCATCAGTGATCAGGGGGGGAACACTGAAGCTTTCTTT	CAISDQGGNTEAFF
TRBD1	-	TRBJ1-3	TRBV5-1	TGCGCCAGCAGCTGGGGGACAGGGAGCTCTGGAAACACCATATATTTT	CASSWGTGSSGNTIYF
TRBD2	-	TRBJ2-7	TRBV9	TGTGCCAGCAGCGTTTCCGGGACTAGCGGATCCTACGAGCAGTACTTC	CASSVSGTSGSYEQYF
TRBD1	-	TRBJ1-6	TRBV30	TGTGCCTGGGAGGGACAGGGGAATTCACCCCTCCACTTT	CAWEGQGNSPLHF
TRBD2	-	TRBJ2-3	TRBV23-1	TGCGCCAGCAGTCACAGAGGACTAGCGGGAGGGTTGGGCACAGATACGCAGTATTTT	CASSHRGLAGGLGTDTQYF
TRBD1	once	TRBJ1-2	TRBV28	TGTGCCAGCCTGACAGGGGGCCTTTATGGCTACACCTTC	CASLTGGLYGYTF
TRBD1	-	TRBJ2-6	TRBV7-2	TGTGCCAGCAGCTTATCAGGGGGCAACTCTGGGGCCAACGTCCTGACTTTC	CASSLSGGNSGANVLTF
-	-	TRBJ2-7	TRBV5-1	TGCGCCAGCAGGGAGAGGACGGCTGGAGTGGGGGAGCAGTACTTC	CASRERTAGVGEQYF
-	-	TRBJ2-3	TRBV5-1	TGCGCCAGCAGCCTGGGTAGCGGCACAGATACGCAGTATTTT	CASSLGSGTDTQYF
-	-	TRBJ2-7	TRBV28	TGTGCCAGCGGACAGGTCCGGGGGGAGCAGTACTTC	CASGQVRGEQYF
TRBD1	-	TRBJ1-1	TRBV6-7	TGTGCCAGCAGTGGGCAGGGGGAAGGCACTGAAGCTTTCTTT	CASSGQGEGTEAFF
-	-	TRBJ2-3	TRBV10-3	TGTGCCATCAGTGAAGGAGCAGGGGGGTCCACAGATACGCAGTATTTT	CAISEGAGGSTDTQYF
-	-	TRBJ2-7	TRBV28	TGTGCCAGCAGTACTCGGTCGGAGCAGTACTTC	CASSTRSEQYF
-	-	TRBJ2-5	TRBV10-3	TGTGCCATCAGTGGCCTGGGCAGACAAGAGACCCAGTACTTC	CAISGLGRQETQYF
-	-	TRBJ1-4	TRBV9	TGTGCCAGCAGCGTAGGAGGACAGCTTAATGAAAAACTGTTTTTT	CASSVGGQLNEKLFF
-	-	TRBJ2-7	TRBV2	TGTGCCAGGGGGACTGCCGGCTCCTACGAGCAGTACTTC	CARGTAGSYEQYF
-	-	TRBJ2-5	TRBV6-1	TGTGCCAGCTCCCAGGGGAACAGGCCCTCCGTGGACTTC	CASSQGNRPSVDF
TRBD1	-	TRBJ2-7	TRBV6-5	TGTGCCAGCAGTCCCCGACAGGGGGCGGACGAGCAGTACTTC	CASSPRQGADEQYF
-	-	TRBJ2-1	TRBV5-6	TGTGCCAGCAGCTTGACCGGGTACAATGAGCAGTTCTTC	CASSLTGYNEQFF
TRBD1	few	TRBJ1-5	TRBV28	TGTGCCAGCAGTTTTAGAGGGGGCACTTTCCTCCACAAAAATCAGCCCCAGCATTTT	CASSFRGGTFLHKNQPQHF
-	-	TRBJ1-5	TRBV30	TGTGCCTGGAGTGGTCTCCTCAGCAATCAGCCCCAGCATTTT	CAWSGLLSNQPQHF